This T cell receptor beta chain was found in a study of blood T cells in healthy people across ages. Using a J-beta primer mix together with a sample-barcoded 5' primer, a second PCR was run for roughly 6 to 11 cycles. One entry per CDR3 protein, called by TCRdb with MiXCR from the 5' RACE reads. The profile shows 1.5 million to 1.9 million distinct CDR3 sequences, under 55% of them singletons. Concerning this clonotype: What it recognizes is unknown.

Overall study findings and caveats: Older age coincided with a roughly linear decline in TCR beta diversity per million T cells. Possibly, changes in expanded clonotypes were confounded because donor CMV status was unknown.

The CDR3 covers 14 residues. The V and J ends lost 3 bases and 4 bases respectively, with 10 bases between them. The V gene's germline CDR1 is SGHTA and CDR2 FQGNSA. This TCR was sampled from a woman aged 18-29 years in good health. J is TRBJ2-4 and V is TRBV7-2; D is possibly TRBD1 or TRBD2 (6 bases each). What was sequenced was blood. CDR3 sequence (DNA): TGTGCCAGCAGCTTGGGGGGCCTGAAAAACATTCAGTACTTC. Its translation: CASSLGGLKNIQYF.